These 9 T cell receptor beta chains originate from one sample sequenced in a study of response to subunit inactivated influenza vaccine (dated by TCRdb to the late 2010s). Library preparation used RT-PCR. The sequencer listed for this sample is Illumina HiSeq 2500. TCRdb itself trimmed the public reads at Q25 with fastp, ran MiXCR and retained productive beta chains. Here each entry gathers all rows of one CDR3 protein and keeps the most common genes and DNA. Across this sample there are 650,000 to 700,000 distinct CDR3 sequences, with about a sixth seen only once. The ten largest clonotypes hold 11% of the sample. The starting material was PBMCs from blood, obtained about 11 days after vaccination. These receptors all stem from a man between 50 and 59 years old who received an inactivated influenza vaccine. Donor details come from another sample of the same person, matched by shared clones.

This chain connects TRBV3-1 to TRBJ2-3; 9 bases are a match to TRBD1. The CDR3 loop spans 15 amino acids. Germline lookup yields CDR1 LGHDT and CDR2 YNNKEL (reference sequence). Trimming took 4 bases from V and 5 from J; bases not matched to a gene: 7. In nucleotides, the CDR3 is TGTGCCAGCAGCCCTCGGGACAGGGTGGGAGATACGCAGTATTTT. Amino acids: CASSPRDRVGDTQYF.

This clonotype was counted a few times. At one boundary the junction diverges from the germline segment, which might be a read error. The chain recombines TRBV5-1 with TRBJ2-3; 8 bases fit TRBD2. Germline-derived CDR1 and CDR2 are SGHRS and YFSETQ. This CDR3 is 15 amino acids long. CDR3 coding DNA: TGCGCCAGCACCTTGGGGGCGGGAGGCCCAGATACGCAGTATTTT. Translating gives CASTLGAGGPDTQYF.

This clonotype was recorded a few times. The chain links TRBV3-1 to TRBJ2-7; 9 nucleotides align to TRBD1. The CDR3 has 17 amino acids. CDR1 LGHDT and CDR2 YNNKEL come from the germline V gene (reference sequence). J was trimmed by 3 bases and V by 4 bases; bases with no gene match: 13. The CDR3 DNA follows: TGTGCCAGCAGCCGAAGGGATCCCGGGACAGGGAGCTACGAGCAGTACTTC. It yields the protein CASSRRDPGTGSYEQYF.

This chain joins TRBV5-1 and TRBJ2-2; 7 positions match TRBD2. Unmatched junction bases numbered 4, after V lost 3 bases and J lost 2 bases. The CDR3 sequence is 15 residues long. CDR1 and CDR2 from the germline V gene are SGHRS and YFSETQ. The CDR3 region is CASSSGLHNTGELFF. The CDR3 nucleotides are TGCGCCAGCAGCTCGGGACTACATAACACCGGGGAGCTGTTTTTT.

This clonotype was seen a handful of times. The chain employs TRBV24-1 and TRBJ1-5; D possibly corresponds to TRBD1 (6 bases). The CDR3 covers 14 residues. Per germline, CDR1 KGHDR and CDR2 SFDVKD. With 3 bases removed from V and 6 bases from J, the gap between germline ends came to 11 bases. Here the CDR3 DNA reads TGTGCCACCAGTGATCCAGGGGTTAGTCAGCCCCAGCATTTT. Translation gives CATSDPGVSQPQHF.

The V call is TRBV12-3 or TRBV12-4, the J call TRBJ2-7; D unresolved. V lost 6 bases and J 1 base, leaving 13 bases between the germline ends. The CDR3 totals 14 residues. CDR3 DNA: TGTGCCAGCAGCCCGAACCCAGATTCCTACGAGCAGTACTTC. Amino acid sequence: CASSPNPDSYEQYF.

This sequence joins TRBV3-1 and TRBJ2-7; no clear D gene. With 0 bases removed from V and 6 bases from J, the gap between germline ends came to 6 bases. Per the germline V gene, CDR1 is LGHDT and CDR2 is YNNKEL (reference sequence). The CDR3 length is 12 residues. CDR3 sequence: CASSQDSLEQYF. The CDR3 DNA is TGTGCCAGCAGCCAAGACTCTCTCGAGCAGTACTTC.

This clonotype turned up a few times. The chain uses TRBV9 and TRBJ2-1, with a possible D match to TRBD2 (5 bases). CDR1 is SGDLS, CDR2 YYNGEE, per germline. This CDR3 has 15 residues. Trimming cost V 1 base and J 6 bases, with 14 bases left between them. The CDR3 sequence is CASSVFPRGGNEQFF. CDR3 nucleotides: TGTGCCAGCAGCGTATTCCCCCGGGGTGGCAATGAGCAGTTCTTC.

The rearrangement joins TRBV25-1 to TRBJ2-5; TRBD2 matches 11 bases. Trimming took 7 bases from V and 2 from J; bases not matched to a gene: 3. This CDR3 has 14 residues. Germline V gene sequence: CDR1 MGHDK, CDR2 SYGVNS. The CDR3: CASMGTSGQETQYF. In DNA, the CDR3 is TGTGCCAGCATGGGGACTAGCGGACAAGAGACCCAGTACTTC.